The 9 T cell receptor beta chains below come from one sample, sequenced in a study of response to subunit inactivated influenza vaccine. A single record per CDR3 protein comes from TCRdb applying MiXCR to the RT-PCR reads. In the table there are hundreds of thousands of distinct CDR3 sequences, roughly 15% of which are singletons. The sample consisted of PBMCs from blood, taken less than 15 days before vaccination. These receptors were collected from a man aged 45-65 years who received an inactivated influenza vaccine.

The chain employs TRBV7-2 and TRBJ2-3; TRBD2 agrees at 10 bases. CDR3 length equals 17 residues. Germline V gives CDR1 SGHTA, CDR2 FQGNSA. The V and J ends lost 5 bases and 6 bases, in that order; junction bases with no gene match: 14. CDR3 sequence (DNA): TGTGCCAGCAGCCAAAGCCCGGGACTAGCGACCCTGGATACGCAGTATTTT. The encoded protein is CASSQSPGLATLDTQYF.

This clonotype was seen many times. The chain combines TRBV27 with TRBJ2-3; unclear D gene. V lost 3 bases and J 0 bases, leaving 10 bases between the germline ends. The V gene's germline CDR1 is MNHEY and CDR2 SMNVEV (reference sequence). CDR3 length: 15 residues. The CDR3 DNA reads as TGTGCCAGCAGTTTTCGGACCTACAGCACAGATACGCAGTATTTT. Its translation: CASSFRTYSTDTQYF.

This chain uses TRBV28 with TRBJ2-3; tentative D call: TRBD2 (6 bases). The CDR3 extends over 15 amino acids. Germline V CDR1 and CDR2: MDHEN, SYDVKM. With 3 bases removed from V and 3 bases from J, the gap between germline ends came to 13 bases. CDR3 sequence (DNA): TGTGCCAGCAGTTTGATCCCGGCGGGGACAGATACGCAGTATTTT. Translated: CASSLIPAGTDTQYF.

V is TRBV30 and J is TRBJ2-1; 10 bases agree with TRBD2. V was pared by 3 bases and J by 3 bases, with 11 bases of the junction left unmatched. The germline CDR1 and CDR2 sequences are GTSNPN and SVGIG (reference sequence). This CDR3 is 17 amino acids long. The CDR3 sequence is CAWRGGTSATFYNEQFF. In DNA form, the CDR3 reads TGTGCCTGGAGGGGAGGGACTAGCGCCACCTTCTACAATGAGCAGTTCTTC.

Note on this clonotype: The CDR3 carries no conserved terminal phenylalanine or tryptophan, so it likely arises from a read error. The chain has TRBV6-6 and TRBJ2-7, with no clear D. Germline loops: CDR1 MNHNY, CDR2 SVGAGI (reference sequence). This CDR3 region has 13 residues. Trimming pared 2 bases from V and 0 bases from J, leaving 5 bases between. The CDR3 sequence is CASSYLVSYEQYI. CDR3 DNA sequence: TGTGCCAGCAGTTACCTAGTCTCCTACGAGCAGTACATC.

The sample holds one count of this clonotype. The gene calls are TRBV21-1 and TRBJ2-3; the table's TRBD1 call for D was not verified on the DNA. TRBV21-1 is a known pseudogene. This CDR3 contains 15 residues. The chain's CDR3 is CVSQRGTGDADTQYF. CDR3 bases: TGTGTCAGTCAGCGAGGGACAGGGGACGCAGATACGCAGTATTTT.

This clonotype appeared many times. The chain carries TRBV5-1 and TRBJ2-1, with unresolved D. CDR3 length: 15 amino acids. The V end was cut by 0 bases, the J end by 6 bases, with 13 bases between. Germline CDR1 reads SGHRS; CDR2 reads YFSETQ. DNA of the CDR3: TGCGCCAGCAGCTTGGTAGAGGCCTCCGTCAATGAGCAGTTCTTC. Residues: CASSLVEASVNEQFF.

V is TRBV28 and J is TRBJ2-1; 13 bases match TRBD2. CDR1 is MDHEN and CDR2 is SYDVKM in the germline V gene. The CDR3 contains 19 residues. Germline trimming cut 4 bases from V and 2 bases from J; bases unmatched to any gene: 11. CDR3 DNA: TGTGCCAGCAGTTCCATGGGACTAGCGGGACTGGGCCCCTACAATGAGCAGTTCTTC. Translation: CASSSMGLAGLGPYNEQFF.

J is TRBJ2-7 and V is TRBV27; no reliable D call. The length of the CDR3 is 14 residues. V dropped 6 bases and J dropped 2 bases, with 14 bases sitting between them. CDR1 is MNHEY, CDR2 SMNVEV, per germline (reference sequence). The CDR3 protein is CASSPTLRAYEQYF. CDR3 bases: TGTGCCAGCAGCCCCACGCTTCGAGCCTACGAGCAGTACTTC.